The clone carrying this T cell receptor (beta chain) showed up just a few times. What it recognizes is unknown. These data belong to a study of T-cell memory formation after mild COVID-19. For the study at large: Among the donors, TCR clusters were largely specific to each donor.

Germline values: CDR1 MNHEY, CDR2 SVGEGT. Trimming removed 0 bases at V and 2 bases at J, with 14 bases between. The CDR3 sequence is 16 residues long. Overall study findings and caveats: Clones which contracted sat mainly in CM and EM if CD4+, and in EMRA if CD8+. Whether day 37 second-wave clones are SARS-CoV-2-specific was not confirmed.

TCRdb fed the 5' RACE reads into MiXCR, producing one record per CDR3 protein. This sample has 110,000 or so distinct CDR3 sequences, with 22% found just once. Sequenced input: PBMCs or a T cell subset sorted from them (not recorded which). The sequence came from a young man who had mild COVID-19 (a few samples of this study predate the infection). Cell type and time point are not known. This chain links TRBV6-2 or TRBV6-3 with TRBJ2-7; D ambiguous. CDR3 residues: CASSYSRTEGPYEQYF. The DNA for the CDR3 is TGTGCCAGCAGTTACTCGCGAACAGAAGGCCCCTACGAGCAGTACTTC.